This record concerns one T cell receptor (beta chain) sequence. Its antigen is unknown. Trimming took 5 bases from V and 3 from J, leaving 16 bases between them. This CDR3 region has 15 residues. This entry belongs to a study of blood T cells in healthy people across ages. Across the study: Per every two T cells, about one barcoded beta molecule was captured by template switching. Study-level results: With unsorted PBMCs, a conclusive comparison of naive versus antigen-experienced cells was not possible.

Collection of around 9.3 milliliters of peripheral blood was performed for each donor. PBMCs, at least 6 million per sample, were isolated. Sample-barcoded 5' priming and a J-beta primer mix drove a second PCR of about 6 to 12 cycles. TCRdb re-analysed the 5' RACE reads in MiXCR, keeping a single row per CDR3 protein. The sample has some 1.4 million distinct CDR3 sequences, 35% to 45% seen once. This receptor was obtained from a woman aged 18 to 35 in good health. This chain uses TRBV12-3 or TRBV12-4 with TRBJ1-2; a possible D gene is TRBD1 (5 bases). Source material: blood. CDR3 coding DNA: TGTGCCAGCAGTCTTCTGGGGGTGGCGGACTATGGCTACACCTTC. Translation gives CASSLLGVADYGYTF.